This T cell receptor beta chain came from a study of CD8 T cells in Susac syndrome. The J segment lost 9 bases and the V segment lost 8 bases, leaving 11 bases of the junction unmatched. This CDR3 comprises 13 residues. CDR1 and CDR2 (germline): LNHNV, YYDKDF (reference sequence). Roughly 0.45 to 1 ug RNA was reverse transcribed with random hexamers. The authors amplified TCR beta CDR3 across 54 Vbeta and 13 Jbeta using immunoSEQ multiplex PCR. TCRdb called the immunoSEQ multiplex PCR reads again in MiXCR, with one record for every CDR3 protein. The sample yields under 150,000 distinct CDR3 sequences, 94% seen once.

The receptor was isolated from a human donor in good health. The sequenced sample was CD8+ T cells from PBMCs. This rearrangement joins TRBV15 to TRBJ2-5; 8 positions match TRBD2. CDR3 in amino acids: CATSERELVAQYF. As DNA, the CDR3 is TGTGCCACCTCGGAGCGGGAGCTTGTTGCCCAGTACTTC. The entire variable domain, with the rest obtained from reference TRBV15 and TRBJ2-5, is as follows: DAMVIQNPRYQVTQFGKPVTLSCSQTLNHNVMYWYQQKSSQAPKLLFHYYDKDFNNEADTPDNFQSRRPNTSFCFLDIRSPGLGDTAMYLCATSERELVAQYFGPGTRLLVL.